The clone carrying this TCR beta chain appeared a few times. The data were taken from a study of CD8 T cells in Susac syndrome. Reverse transcription used about 0.45 to 1 ug RNA and random hexamers. TCRdb re-derived calls from the immunoSEQ multiplex PCR reads in MiXCR, one entry per CDR3 protein. The sample includes about 280,000 distinct CDR3 sequences, approximately 84% of them seen just once. V shed 4 bases and J shed 5 bases, with 14 bases lying between them. CDR3 length: 15 residues. The germline V gene has CDR1 MNHNS and CDR2 SASEGT. Sequencing was performed on CD8+ T cells from PBMCs. This TCR derives from a human donor with multiple sclerosis. The V and J genes are TRBV6-1 and TRBJ1-4, with a tentative D call TRBD1 (5 bases). In DNA, the CDR3 is TGTGCCAGCAGTGCCTTGGGACCAAGCAATGAAAAACTGTTTTTT. Translating it yields CASSALGPSNEKLFF.